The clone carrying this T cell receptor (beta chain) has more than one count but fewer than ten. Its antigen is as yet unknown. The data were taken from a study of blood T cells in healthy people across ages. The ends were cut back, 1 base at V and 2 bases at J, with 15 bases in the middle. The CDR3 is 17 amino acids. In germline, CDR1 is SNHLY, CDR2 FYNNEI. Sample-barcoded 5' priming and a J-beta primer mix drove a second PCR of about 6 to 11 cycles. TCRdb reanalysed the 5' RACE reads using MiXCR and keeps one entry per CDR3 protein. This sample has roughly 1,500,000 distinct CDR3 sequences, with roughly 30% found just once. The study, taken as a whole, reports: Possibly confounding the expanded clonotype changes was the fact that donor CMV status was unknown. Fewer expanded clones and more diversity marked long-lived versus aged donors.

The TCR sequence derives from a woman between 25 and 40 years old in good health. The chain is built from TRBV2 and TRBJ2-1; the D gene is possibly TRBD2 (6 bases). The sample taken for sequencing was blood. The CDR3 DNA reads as TGTGCCAGCAGTGAAGTGGAGCCGCGGGATACCTACAATGAGCAGTTCTTC. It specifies CASSEVEPRDTYNEQFF. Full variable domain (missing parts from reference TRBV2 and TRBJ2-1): EPEVTQTPSHQVTQMGQEVILRCVPISNHLYFYWYRQILGQKVEFLVSFYNNEISEKSEIFDDQFSVERPDGSNFTLKIRSTKLEDSAMYFCASSEVEPRDTYNEQFFGPGTRLTVL.